This T cell receptor (beta chain) was found in a study of OX40 agonist ivuxolimab in advanced cancers. Study-wide results and caveats: Partial responders receiving 0.1-3.0 mg/kg showed among the lowest clonal expansion.

TCRdb's copy holds only in-frame clones and misses some; the assay was immunoSEQ multiplex PCR. This sample has 48,000 or so clones, with 81% found just once. Germline values: CDR1 SGHDT, CDR2 YYEEEE. The germline V and J ends were trimmed by 3 bases and 4 bases, with 7 bases remaining between them. CDR3 length: 12 amino acids. Blood sampling took place at baseline, cycle 4 day 1, and cycle 7 day 1. To note about this clone: Its antigen is not known.

The sequence was collected from an adult with an advanced solid tumor such as melanoma, head and neck, liver or kidney cancer. The V and J genes are TRBV5-6 and TRBJ1-2; no firm D call. Source: CD4+ or CD8+ T cells sorted from blood, taken in a trial of the OX40 agonist ivuxolimab. The CDR3 DNA reads as TGTGCCAGCAGCTCGCTGGGCTATGGCTACACCTTC. Protein: CASSSLGYGYTF.